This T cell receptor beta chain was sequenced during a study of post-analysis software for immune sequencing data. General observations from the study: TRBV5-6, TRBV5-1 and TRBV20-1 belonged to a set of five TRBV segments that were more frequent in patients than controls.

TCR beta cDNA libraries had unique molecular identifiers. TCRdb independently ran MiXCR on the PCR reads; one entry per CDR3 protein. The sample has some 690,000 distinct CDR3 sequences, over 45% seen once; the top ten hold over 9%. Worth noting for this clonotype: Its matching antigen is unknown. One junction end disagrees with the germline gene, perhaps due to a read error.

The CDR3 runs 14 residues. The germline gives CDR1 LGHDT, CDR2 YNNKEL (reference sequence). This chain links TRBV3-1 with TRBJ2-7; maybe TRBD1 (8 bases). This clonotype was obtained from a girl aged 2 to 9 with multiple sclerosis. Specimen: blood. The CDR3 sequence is CASSHATGDYEHYF. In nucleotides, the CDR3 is TGTGCCAGCAGCCACGCGACAGGGGACTACGAGCATTACTTC.